This T cell receptor beta chain originates from a study of blood T cell repertoires in COVID-19. Study-level background: T cells, B-cell-depleted T cells, or PBMCs supplied cDNA or gDNA.

This table comes from immunoSEQ multiplex PCR, and its TCRdb copy is limited to in-frame clones, with some not included. This table has 60,000 to 70,000 clones, about 90% appearing once. Trimming removed 5 bases from V and 1 base from J; junction bases left unmatched: 4. Germline CDR1 and CDR2: SGHAT and FQNNGV. CDR3 length: 14 amino acids. The source of this sequence is a human donor in a cohort sampled during active COVID-19. The rearrangement uses TRBV11-2 and TRBJ1-1, with TRBD1 matching 7 bases. Sequenced: peripheral blood. CDR3 nucleotide sequence: TGTGCCAGCAGCCGGGACAGTTCGAACACTGAAGCTTTCTTT. Amino acid sequence: CASSRDSSNTEAFF.